This entry lists 13 T cell receptor beta chains sequenced from one sample in a study of read filtering for tumor transcriptome and immune sequencing. This library used 300 to 450 ng RNA and molecular barcoded adaptors spanning alpha/delta and beta/gamma chains. TCRdb ran MiXCR on the reads and lists one entry per CDR3 protein. The sample comprises 100,000 to 150,000 distinct CDR3 sequences, approximately 13% of which are singletons, and around 8.2% rests with the top ten. The sequenced sample consisted of a population of CD138-negative cells sorted from bone marrow. The receptors derive from a donor at least 40 years old with multiple myeloma.

The chain employs TRBV9 and TRBJ2-5; 9 positions agree with TRBD2. The CDR3 is 15 amino acids. Losses at the gene ends were 4 bases for V and 2 bases for J; bases not matched to a gene: 6. CDR1 SGDLS and CDR2 YYNGEE come from the germline V gene. The CDR3 DNA sequence: TGTGCCAGCAGCCCTGGGACTAGCCGACAAGAGACCCAGTACTTC. It encodes CASSPGTSRQETQYF.

The table lists this clonotype with many counts. The chain combines TRBV12-3 or TRBV12-4 with TRBJ2-1; TRBD2 matches at 7 bases. Trimming removed 3 bases from V and 4 bases from J; junction bases left unmatched: 3. The CDR3 has 14 amino acids. The CDR3 reads CASSLASGYNEQFF. Written as DNA, the CDR3 is TGTGCCAGCAGTTTGGCTAGCGGTTACAATGAGCAGTTCTTC.

This clonotype was found many times. This chain links TRBV6-4 with TRBJ2-1; TRBD2 is a possible D gene (5 bases). In germline, CDR1 is MRHNA, CDR2 SNTAGT. The CDR3 contains 16 residues. Between the trimmed V and J ends, which lost 2 bases and 0 bases, there was a span of 11 bases. The DNA of the CDR3 is TGTGCCAGCAGTGACACGGACTCTAGCTCCTACAATGAGCAGTTCTTC. It is translated as CASSDTDSSSYNEQFF.

This clonotype was seen at least ten times. This chain uses TRBV7-8 with TRBJ2-1; TRBD1 aligns across 9 bases. Germline-derived CDR1 and CDR2 are SGHVS and FQNEAQ. The CDR3 is 16 amino acids. V lost 4 bases to trimming and J lost 0 bases; unmatched junction nucleotides: 4. The CDR3 spells CASSSAGQGSYNEQFF. The CDR3, as DNA: TGTGCCAGCAGCTCGGCGGGACAGGGCTCCTACAATGAGCAGTTCTTC. The variable domain in full, with the rest retrieved from reference TRBV7-8 and TRBJ2-1, is GAGVSQSPRYKVAKRGQDVALRCDPISGHVSLFWYQQALGQGPEFLTYFQNEAQLDKSGLPSDRFFAERPEGSVSTLKIQRTQQEDSAVYLCASSSAGQGSYNEQFFGPGTRLTVL.

This clonotype was observed at least ten times. V usage is TRBV30 and J usage is TRBJ2-2, with 7 positions matching TRBD1. The length of the CDR3 is 13 residues. From germline, CDR1 is GTSNPN and CDR2 SVGIG (reference sequence). V lost 2 bases to trimming and J lost 7 bases; unmatched junction nucleotides: 4. DNA of the CDR3: TGTGCCTGGAGTCGAGACAGGGTCGGGGAGCTGTTTTTT. Translated, it gives CAWSRDRVGELFF.

The rearrangement links TRBV19 to TRBJ2-5; D not resolved. Germline CDR1 LNHDA, CDR2 SQIVND (reference sequence). Trimming shortened V by 6 bases and J by 5 bases, and 13 bases separated the two germline ends. The CDR3 contains 13 residues. DNA of the CDR3: TGTGCCAGTAGCACGCCAGTATCTGAGACCCAGTACTTC. It specifies CASSTPVSETQYF.

The rearrangement joins TRBV4-1 to TRBJ2-5; TRBD2 matches 11 bases. Trimming removed 4 bases from V and 2 bases from J; junction bases left unmatched: 6. The CDR3 length is 16 residues. The germline gives CDR1 MGHRA, CDR2 YSYEKL. The chain's CDR3 is CASSRSSGRTQETQYF. In DNA, the CDR3 is TGCGCCAGCAGCCGGTCTAGCGGGAGGACACAAGAGACCCAGTACTTC.

In its sample, this clonotype was seen many times. J is TRBJ2-5 and V is TRBV5-1; D not resolved. Germline CDR1 reads SGHRS; CDR2 reads YFSETQ. The CDR3 is 14 residues long. The V end was cut by 0 bases, the J end by 2 bases, with 8 bases between. In DNA form, the CDR3 reads TGCGCCAGCAGCTTGGACCTACCTCAAGAGACCCAGTACTTC. Protein: CASSLDLPQETQYF.

As to this clonotype: A much larger clone lies one base from this, so it may be a read error. This chain links TRBV7-6 with TRBJ2-1, with D tentatively TRBD1 (6 bases). CDR3 length: 14 amino acids. Germline V lookup: CDR1 SGHVS, CDR2 FNYEAQ. CDR3 sequence: CANSWDTVYNEQFF. For the CDR3, the DNA is TGTGCCAACAGCTGGGACACGGTTTACAATGAGCAGTTCTTC.

In this sample, this clonotype turned up many times. The chain joins TRBV12-3 or TRBV12-4 to TRBJ1-5; D may be TRBD1 (5 bases). The length of the CDR3 is 15 residues. The V end lost 6 bases, the J end lost 2 bases, and 14 bases lay between the germline ends. CDR3 DNA: TGTGCCAGCAGCTCGATGGGGGGAGGCAATCAGCCCCAGCATTTT. It translates to CASSSMGGGNQPQHF.

This clonotype has just a few counts. This may be a read error: a much more frequent sequence differs by one nucleotide. CDR3 sequence (DNA): TGCGCCAGCAGCCAAGCGGGACAGGCATGGTACGAGCAGTACTTC. Its protein product is CASSQAGQAWYEQYF. The rearrangement links TRBV4-3 to TRBJ2-7, with 8 bases identical to TRBD1. The CDR3 is 15 residues long. J gave up 4 bases and V 1 base, and 6 bases lay outside the gene matches. Germline V gives CDR1 LGHNA, CDR2 YSLEER.

V is TRBV19 and J is TRBJ2-7, with 9 bases fitting TRBD1. Trimming at V came to 7 bases and at J to 3 bases, leaving 4 bases not matched to a gene. The germline CDR1 and CDR2 sequences are LNHDA and SQIVND (reference sequence). This CDR3 has 13 residues. For the CDR3, the DNA is TGTGCCAGTAACCCGACAGGGGGCTACGAGCAGTACTTC. Translating gives CASNPTGGYEQYF.

This clonotype has more than one count but fewer than ten. CDR3 in DNA: TGTGCCAGTAGTAAAGGGTCCCTGGGAGCCACCGTCAAGCAGTACTTC. Translation gives CASSKGSLGATVKQYF. V is TRBV19 and J is TRBJ2-7, with a tentative D call TRBD2 (5 bases). The CDR3 runs 16 residues. V lost 4 bases and J 8 bases, leaving 24 bases between the germline ends. CDR1 is LNHDA, CDR2 SQIVND, per germline (reference sequence).